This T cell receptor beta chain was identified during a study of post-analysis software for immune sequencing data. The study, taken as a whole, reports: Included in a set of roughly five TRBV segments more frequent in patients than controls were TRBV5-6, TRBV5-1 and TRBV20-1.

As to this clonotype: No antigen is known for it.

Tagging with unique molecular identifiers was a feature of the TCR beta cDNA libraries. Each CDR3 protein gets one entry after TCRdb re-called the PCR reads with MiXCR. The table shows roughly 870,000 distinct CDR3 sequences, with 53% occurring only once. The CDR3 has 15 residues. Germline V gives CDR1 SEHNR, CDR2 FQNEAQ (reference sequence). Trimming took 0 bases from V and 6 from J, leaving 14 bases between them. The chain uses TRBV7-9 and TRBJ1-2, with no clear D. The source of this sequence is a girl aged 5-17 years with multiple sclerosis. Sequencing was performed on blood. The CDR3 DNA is TGTGCCAGCAGCTTAGCGCTGGCCTCGGGGAATGGCTACACCTTC. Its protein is CASSLALASGNGYTF.